This passage covers 6 T cell receptor beta chains from one sample sequenced in a study of blood T cell repertoires in COVID-19. Profiled with immunoSEQ multiplex PCR; TCRdb holds only in-frame clones, not every one. The data hold about 130,000 clones, with roughly 90% observed a single time. The sample comprised peripheral blood. The origin of the receptors is a man aged 65 to 85 with active COVID-19.

The chain links TRBV2 to TRBJ2-5; D is perhaps TRBD2 (6 bases). The CDR3 contains 14 residues. V gave up 5 bases and J gave up 5 bases, with 15 bases separating them. Germline CDR1 SNHLY, CDR2 FYNNEI. CDR3: CASSRGTLRETQYF. Here the CDR3 DNA reads TGTGCCAGCAGTCGGGGGACCTTGAGGGAGACCCAGTACTTC.

The V gene is TRBV18, the J gene TRBJ2-3; TRBD1 matches 7 bases. The germline gives CDR1 KGHSH, CDR2 LQKENI. The V and J ends lost 3 bases and 5 bases, in that order; junction bases with no gene match: 5. The CDR3 runs to 14 residues. The CDR3 here is CASSPTGLEDTQYF. The CDR3 coding sequence is TGTGCCAGCTCACCGACAGGGCTGGAAGATACGCAGTATTTT.

With respect to this clone: Germline is not matched at one junction end, which may reflect a read error. CDR3 coding DNA: TGTGCCAGCAGTACTCCCTCGGGACAGGGAAACTCTGGCTACACCTTC. It is translated as CASSTPSGQGNSGYTF. V and J are TRBV28 and TRBJ1-2, with 9 bases that match TRBD1. The CDR3 consists of 16 residues. The germline gives CDR1 MDHEN, CDR2 SYDVKM.

This clone appeared a single time. The chain has TRBV11-3 and TRBJ2-1; a weak D match, TRBD1 (5 bases). Germline V gives CDR1 SGHNT, CDR2 YENEEA. The CDR3 contains 14 residues. V shed 2 bases and J shed 5 bases, with 10 bases lying between them. CDR3 protein: CASSLLGANNEQFF. In DNA, the CDR3 is TGTGCCAGCAGCTTACTTGGGGCAAACAATGAGCAGTTCTTC.

This chain joins TRBV4-1 and TRBJ2-7, with 7 bases identical to TRBD1. The CDR3 loop spans 14 amino acids. CDR1 is MGHRA, CDR2 YSYEKL, per germline. V lost 3 bases to trimming and J lost 2 bases; unmatched junction nucleotides: 4. The CDR3, as DNA: TGCGCCAGCAGCCAGGGACAGTGGGCCTACGAGCAGTACTTC. Amino acid sequence: CASSQGQWAYEQYF.

The rearrangement uses TRBV28 and TRBJ2-7, with 7 bases aligning to TRBD2. CDR3 length: 14 residues. V lost 7 bases to trimming and J lost 2 bases; unmatched junction nucleotides: 8. Germline CDR1 MDHEN, CDR2 SYDVKM. The CDR3 DNA follows: TGTGCCAGCAAGCGGCGAGCGGGAACCTACGAGCAGTACTTC. This translates into CASKRRAGTYEQYF.